The TCR beta chain described here comes from a study of response to subunit inactivated influenza vaccine. TCRdb re-called the RT-PCR reads through MiXCR, storing one row per CDR3 protein. The sample has about 520,000 distinct CDR3 sequences, approximately 7.2% seen once. In the case of this clonotype: Its ends do not fully match the called genes, so a read error is possible.

This sequence was found in a man aged 50-75 years who received an inactivated influenza vaccine. The sample consisted of PBMCs from blood, taken less than 30 months after vaccination.

DNA of the CDR3: TGTGCCAGAAGCCCTCGGGACAGCCGGTATTCATCCCTCCACTTT. Protein: CARSPRDSRYSSLHF. The chain has TRBV14 and TRBJ1-6, with 7 bases matching TRBD1. Germline-derived CDR1 and CDR2 are SGHDN and FVKESK. The CDR3 runs to 15 residues.